The 21 T cell receptor beta chains below come from one sample, sequenced in a study of T cell responses to AZD1222 COVID-19 vaccine. Sequencing used immunoSEQ multiplex PCR; TCRdb keeps in-frame clones, though not all of them. The table has approximately 140,000 clones, roughly 90% seen once. The sequencing used peripheral blood, collected 28 days after the second AZD1222 dose. These receptors were obtained from an adult who received the AZD1222 COVID-19 vaccine.

V is TRBV13 and J is TRBJ1-2; D may be TRBD1 (5 bases). CDR3 size: 14 residues. Trimming removed 2 bases from V and 7 bases from J, with 14 bases in between. The germline V gene encodes CDR1 PRHDT and CDR2 FYEKMQ (reference sequence). CDR3 coding DNA: TGTGCCAGCAGCTTAAAGGTACGGGGCCGTGGCTACACCTTC. This encodes CASSLKVRGRGYTF. Drawing the rest from reference TRBV13 and TRBJ1-2, the complete variable domain is AAGVIQSPRHLIKEKRETATLKCYPIPRHDTVYWYQQGPGQDPQFLISFYEKMQSDKGSIPDRFSAQQFSDYHSELNMSSLELGDSALYFCASSLKVRGRGYTFGSGTRLTVV.

J is TRBJ2-1 and V is TRBV27; 12 bases match TRBD1. The germline gives CDR1 MNHEY, CDR2 SMNVEV (reference sequence). The CDR3 length is 18 residues. J gave up 0 bases and V 6 bases, and 9 bases lay outside the gene matches. CDR3 DNA sequence: TGTGCCAGCAGCCTCCGGGACAGGGGGCGTCACTCCTACAATGAGCAGTTCTTC. Amino acids: CASSLRDRGRHSYNEQFF.

This sequence joins TRBV9 and TRBJ2-7; TRBD2 aligns across 12 bases. Germline V gene sequence: CDR1 SGDLS, CDR2 YYNGEE. This CDR3 is built from 15 residues. V lost 3 bases, J lost 0 bases, and 1 base stayed unmatched. This chain's CDR3 is CASSEGLAGSYEQYF. Written as DNA, the CDR3 is TGTGCCAGCAGCGAGGGACTAGCGGGCTCCTACGAGCAGTACTTC.

V and J are TRBV3-1 (or the pseudogene TRBV3-2) and TRBJ1-2; TRBD1 matches at 9 bases. The V and J ends lost 0 bases and 7 bases, in that order; junction bases with no gene match: 9. This CDR3 region has 16 residues. Germline CDR1 LGHDT, CDR2 YNNKEL (reference sequence). DNA for the CDR3: TGTGCCAGCAGCCAAGAGCCATCAGGACAGGGGTCTGGCTACACCTTC. Amino acids: CASSQEPSGQGSGYTF.

The chain joins TRBV7-3 to TRBJ1-6; 7 bases are shared with TRBD1. V dropped 1 base and J dropped 10; count of bases not matched to a gene: 7. CDR1 SGHTA and CDR2 FQGTGA come from the germline V gene. This CDR3 contains 15 residues. CDR3 sequence (DNA): TGTGCCAGCAGCTTAAGGGACAGCTGGGGATCACCCCTCCACTTT. Its translation: CASSLRDSWGSPLHF.

J is TRBJ2-1 and V is TRBV11-3; tentative D call: TRBD1 (5 bases). The germline CDR1 and CDR2 sequences are SGHNT and YENEEA. This CDR3 spans 13 amino acids. V lost 6 bases to trimming and J lost 9 bases, with 15 bases between them. Written as DNA, the CDR3 is TGTGCCAGCAGAAACTCTGGGGCAGGTGAGCAGTTCTTC. Translation gives CASRNSGAGEQFF.

V gene TRBV9 combines with J gene TRBJ1-3; no firm D call. The germline V gene has CDR1 SGDLS and CDR2 YYNGEE. V dropped 3 bases and J dropped 11 bases, with 12 bases sitting between them. This CDR3 has 12 residues. CDR3 in amino acids: CASSAMGQAIYF. Here the CDR3 DNA reads TGTGCCAGCAGCGCGATGGGCCAGGCCATATATTTT.

V is TRBV18 and J is TRBJ2-7, with 7 bases lining up with TRBD1. V dropped 3 bases and J dropped 5; count of bases not matched to a gene: 10. Germline CDR1 is KGHSH and CDR2 is LQKENI. The CDR3 contains 15 residues. The CDR3 DNA sequence: TGTGCCAGCTCACCCCCCGGGACAGCCCCTGACGAGCAGTACTTC. Residues: CASSPPGTAPDEQYF.

The CDR3 DNA follows: TGTGCCAGCACCAGGGACAGGGACACTGAAGCTTTCTTT. This encodes CASTRDRDTEAFF. This chain joins TRBV12-3 or TRBV12-4 and TRBJ1-1; 9 bases fit TRBD1. This CDR3 spans 13 amino acids. V lost 7 bases and J lost 3; bases outside the gene matches: 3.

The rearrangement links TRBV19 to TRBJ2-7; possibly TRBD2 for D (6 bases). The V gene's germline CDR1 is LNHDA and CDR2 SQIVND (reference sequence). The CDR3 consists of 15 residues. V was shortened by 10 bases and J by 4 bases, with 23 bases between the two germline ends. The chain's CDR3 is CATSPQGLGGYEQYF. In nucleotides, the CDR3 is TGTGCCACTTCTCCCCAGGGACTGGGTGGATACGAGCAGTACTTC.

This clone was picked up a small number of times. The gene calls are TRBV6-5 and TRBJ2-1; no clear D. The CDR3 contains 15 residues. V lost 3 bases and J lost 0, with 9 bases in between. From germline, CDR1 is MNHEY and CDR2 SVGAGI. DNA of the CDR3: TGTGCCAGCAGTTATTCAGAGAGCTCCTACAATGAGCAGTTCTTC. This gives the protein CASSYSESSYNEQFF.

The V gene is TRBV7-9, the J gene TRBJ1-4, with 11 nucleotides matching TRBD1. The CDR3 is made up of 13 amino acids. Trimming took 1 base from V and 13 from J; bases not matched to a gene: 2. The germline V gene encodes CDR1 SEHNR and CDR2 FQNEAQ (reference sequence). The CDR3 bases are TGTGCCAGCAGCTTAGGTGGGACAGGGGGACTGTTTTTT. It encodes CASSLGGTGGLFF. Combining the CDR3 with reference TRBV7-9 and TRBJ1-4 gives the whole variable domain DTGVSQNPRHKITKRGQNVTFRCDPISEHNRLYWYRQTLGQGPEFLTYFQNEAQLEKSRLLSDRFSAERPKGSFSTLEIQRTEQGDSAMYLCASSLGGTGGLFFGSGTQLSVL.

This chain links TRBV29-1 with TRBJ1-1; D may be TRBD1 (5 bases). In germline, CDR1 is SQVTM, CDR2 ANQGSEA. With 6 bases removed from V and 7 bases from J, the gap between germline ends came to 18 bases. The CDR3 extends over 13 amino acids. In DNA, the CDR3 is TGCAGCGTGCGGGGACGCGCATTCGATGAAGCTTTCTTT. This codes for CSVRGRAFDEAFF. The entire variable domain, with the rest obtained from reference TRBV29-1 and TRBJ1-1, is as follows: SAVISQKPSRDICQRGTSLTIQCQVDSQVTMMFWYRQQPGQSLTLIATANQGSEATYESGFVIDKFPISRPNLTFSTLTVSNMSPEDSSIYLCSVRGRAFDEAFFGQGTRLTVV.

This sequence joins TRBV14 and TRBJ2-5; D call uncertain. Germline V lookup: CDR1 SGHDN, CDR2 FVKESK. The CDR3 is 11 amino acids. Trimming stripped 4 bases from V and 5 bases from J, with 5 bases between. The CDR3 DNA reads TGTGCCAGCAGCCTAGGGGAGACCCAGTACTTC. This gives the protein CASSLGETQYF.

The gene calls are TRBV2 and TRBJ2-1; perhaps TRBD1 as D (5 bases). The CDR3 runs 13 residues. Per the germline V gene, CDR1 is SNHLY and CDR2 is FYNNEI. V lost 7 bases and J 5 bases, leaving 12 bases between the germline ends. The CDR3 sequence is CASTLDRNNEQFF. CDR3 sequence (DNA): TGTGCCAGCACTCTCGACAGAAACAATGAGCAGTTCTTC. Filled out from reference TRBV2 and TRBJ2-1, the complete variable domain reads EPEVTQTPSHQVTQMGQEVILRCVPISNHLYFYWYRQILGQKVEFLVSFYNNEISEKSEIFDDQFSVERPDGSNFTLKIRSTKLEDSAMYFCASTLDRNNEQFFGPGTRLTVL.

At least ten counts were recorded for this clone. The V call is TRBV2, the J call TRBJ2-1; maybe TRBD2 (5 bases). Trimming removed 6 bases at V and 3 bases at J, with 18 bases between. Germline assignment: CDR1 SNHLY and CDR2 FYNNEI. This CDR3 is built from 16 residues. CDR3 amino acids: CASSPLFGGYYNEQFF. As DNA, the CDR3 is TGTGCCAGCAGCCCCCTATTTGGCGGGTACTACAATGAGCAGTTCTTC. The complete variable domain, with remaining parts taken from reference TRBV2 and TRBJ2-1, reads EPEVTQTPSHQVTQMGQEVILRCVPISNHLYFYWYRQILGQKVEFLVSFYNNEISEKSEIFDDQFSVERPDGSNFTLKIRSTKLEDSAMYFCASSPLFGGYYNEQFFGPGTRLTVL.

This clone was found once. V and J are TRBV13 and TRBJ2-5; the D is unclear. The CDR3 has 15 residues. Germline V CDR1 and CDR2: PRHDT, FYEKMQ (reference sequence). Trimming left V 5 bases short and J 4 bases short, with 17 bases between. For the CDR3, the DNA is TGTGCCAGCAGCACTTCCCCCCGTCCTACAGAGACCCAGTACTTC. Translated, it gives CASSTSPRPTETQYF.

The J gene is TRBJ2-1, the V gene TRBV28, with 12 bases aligning to TRBD2. CDR3 length: 19 residues. Unmatched junction bases numbered 20, after V lost 4 bases and J lost 10 bases. The germline V gene has CDR1 MDHEN and CDR2 SYDVKM. CDR3 amino acids: CASSSLARTGTSGSGEQFF. The CDR3 DNA reads TGTGCCAGCAGTTCTCTCGCCCGGACCGGGACTAGCGGGTCGGGGGAGCAGTTCTTC.

This clone was found once. The chain combines TRBV6-2 or TRBV6-3 with TRBJ1-1, with D possibly TRBD1 on 6 matching bases. The CDR3 extends over 17 amino acids. Germline V lookup: CDR1 MNHEY, CDR2 SVGEGT. V lost 0 bases, J lost 5 bases, and 19 bases lay in between. The CDR3 region has the DNA TGTGCCAGCAGTTACTCGATTGGGGGCGCTGGTCGGACTGAAGCTTTCTTT. Translation gives CASSYSIGGAGRTEAFF.

The J gene is TRBJ2-1, the V gene TRBV18, with 9 bases that match TRBD1. Trimming at V came to 2 bases and at J to 6 bases, leaving 8 bases not matched to a gene. The germline gives CDR1 KGHSH, CDR2 LQKENI. The CDR3 has 16 residues. The CDR3 loop reads CASSPNRDRVLNEQFF. CDR3 bases: TGTGCCAGCTCACCAAACCGGGACAGGGTTCTCAATGAGCAGTTCTTC. The full variable domain, its missing parts supplied by reference TRBV18 and TRBJ2-1, is NAGVMQNPRHLVRRRGQEARLRCSPMKGHSHVYWYRQLPEEGLKFMVYLQKENIIDESGMPKERFSAEFPKEGPSILRIQQVVRGDSAAYFCASSPNRDRVLNEQFFGPGTRLTVL.

The chain recombines TRBV2 with TRBJ2-1; perhaps D is TRBD1 or TRBD2 (5 bases each). Germline V gene lookup returns CDR1 SNHLY and CDR2 FYNNEI. The CDR3 contains 15 residues. V gave up 7 bases and J gave up 5 bases, with 18 bases separating them. CDR3 nucleotides: TGTGCCAGCACTAGAGGGGTATTTCCGAACAATGAGCAGTTCTTC. It yields the protein CASTRGVFPNNEQFF. Complete variable domain (other parts from reference TRBV2 and TRBJ2-1): EPEVTQTPSHQVTQMGQEVILRCVPISNHLYFYWYRQILGQKVEFLVSFYNNEISEKSEIFDDQFSVERPDGSNFTLKIRSTKLEDSAMYFCASTRGVFPNNEQFFGPGTRLTVL.